This TCR beta chain was observed in a study of vaccination and CD4 T cells after COVID-19. For this clonotype: The antigen remains unidentified.

Sequence data for DNA of cultured CD4+ T cells were generated by the Oncomine TCR Beta short-read assay. TCRdb fed the PCR reads into MiXCR, producing one record per CDR3 protein. The sample lists approximately 12,000 distinct CDR3 sequences; around 60% were seen once. The treatment: approximately nine-day PBMC culture with coronavirus spike peptide pools or control peptides (ViraFEST assay). The starting material was CD4+ T cells from blood, cultured in vitro, obtained before SARS-CoV-2 vaccination. This TCR was sampled from a human donor who had recovered from COVID-19.

CDR3 in DNA: TGTGCCAGCAGTTTACCCGCTGGCTCCTACGAGCAGTACTTC. This gives the protein CASSLPAGSYEQYF. This sequence joins TRBV28 and TRBJ2-7; no reliable D call. Trimming took off 2 bases at V and 0 bases at J, with 8 bases between the two ends. This CDR3 region has 14 residues. The germline gives CDR1 MDHEN, CDR2 SYDVKM.